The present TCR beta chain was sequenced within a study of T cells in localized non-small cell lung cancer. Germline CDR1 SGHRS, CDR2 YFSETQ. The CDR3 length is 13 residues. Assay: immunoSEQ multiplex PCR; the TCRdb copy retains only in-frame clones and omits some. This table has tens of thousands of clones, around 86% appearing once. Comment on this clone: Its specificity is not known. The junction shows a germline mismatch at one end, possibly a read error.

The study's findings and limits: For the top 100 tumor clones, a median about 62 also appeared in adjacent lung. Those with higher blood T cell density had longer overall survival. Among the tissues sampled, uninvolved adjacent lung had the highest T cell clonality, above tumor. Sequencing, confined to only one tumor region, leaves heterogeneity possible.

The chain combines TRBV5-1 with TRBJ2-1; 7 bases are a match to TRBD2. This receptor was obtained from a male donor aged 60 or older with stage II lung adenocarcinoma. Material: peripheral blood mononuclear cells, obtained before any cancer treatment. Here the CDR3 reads CASSLGASGLLVF. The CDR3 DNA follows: TGCGCCAGCAGCTTGGGGGCTAGCGGTCTTCTAGTCTTC. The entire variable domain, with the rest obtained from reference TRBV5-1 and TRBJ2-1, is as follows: KAGVTQTPRYLIKTRGQQVTLSCSPISGHRSVSWYQQTPGQGLQFLFEYFSETQRNKGNFPGRFSGRQFSNSRSEMNVSTLELGDSALYLCASSLGASGLLVFGPGTRLTVL.